The 2 T cell receptor beta chains given below trace back to one sample, sequenced in a study of T cells after yellow fever vaccination. TCRdb independently ran MiXCR on the 5' RACE reads; one entry per CDR3 protein. This sample yields roughly 340,000 distinct CDR3 sequences, of which roughly 8.7% are seen a single time; roughly 17% belongs to the top ten. The material sequenced was PBMCs, taken on the day of the first yellow fever vaccination. The receptors were sampled from a man aged 18 to 35 who received the YFV17D yellow fever vaccine.

This clonotype was observed at least ten times. Here the CDR3 reads CASSVGSGSGGTDTQYF. The DNA for the CDR3 is TGTGCCAGCAGCGTAGGGAGCGGGAGTGGCGGCACAGATACGCAGTATTTT. The chain links TRBV9 to TRBJ2-3, with 8 bases fitting TRBD2. The CDR3 is 17 amino acids. Germline lookup yields CDR1 SGDLS and CDR2 YYNGEE. With 0 bases clipped from V and 1 base from J, the junction kept 7 bases outside the gene matches.

This clonotype was found a few times. Compared with germline, one end of the junction differs, possibly owing to a read error. The chain uses TRBV10-2 and TRBJ2-7, with a tentative D call TRBD1 (5 bases). The length of the CDR3 is 13 residues. Germline CDR1 and CDR2: WSHSY and SAAADI. The CDR3 DNA reads as TGCGCCAGCAGTGAAGGGGCGGCGCAAGAGTTGAACTTC. Translating it yields CASSEGAAQELNF.